One and the same sample provided the 21 T cell receptor beta chains below, sequenced in a study of blood T cell repertoires in COVID-19. Data came from immunoSEQ multiplex PCR; TCRdb stores just in-frame clones and leaves some out. This table has 150,000 to 200,000 clones, under 90% appearing once. The sequenced sample consisted of peripheral blood. Receptor source: a person aged 70 to 80 with COVID-19, enrolled during active disease.

This chain links TRBV6-5 with TRBJ2-1, with 7 bases matching TRBD2. Germline V lookup: CDR1 MNHEY, CDR2 SVGAGI. The trim removed 2 bases at V and 12 bases at J, leaving 7 bases unmatched. This CDR3 contains 13 residues. CDR3 sequence reads: CASSYPAGGGQFF. In DNA, the CDR3 is TGTGCCAGCAGTTACCCCGCGGGCGGGGGGCAGTTCTTC.

The CDR3 protein is CASSVSVRVDYGYTF. The CDR3 DNA is TGTGCCAGCTCCGTCTCGGTCAGGGTCGACTATGGCTACACCTTC. The V and J genes are TRBV2 and TRBJ1-2; a possible D gene is TRBD1 (5 bases). The V end was cut by 8 bases, the J end by 3 bases, with 19 bases between. The germline gives CDR1 SNHLY, CDR2 FYNNEI. The length of the CDR3 is 15 residues.

The chain employs TRBV19 and TRBJ2-7; 7 bases fit TRBD1. CDR3 size: 12 residues. V lost 5 bases and J lost 9; bases outside the gene matches: 7. Germline CDR1 and CDR2: LNHDA and SQIVND (reference sequence). This chain's CDR3 is CASSPRTGWQYF. The CDR3, as DNA: TGTGCCAGTAGTCCTCGGACAGGTTGGCAGTACTTC.

CDR3 nucleotides: TGTGCCAGCAGCCAAATTGGGAGACTGGAGACCCAGTACTTC. Amino acids: CASSQIGRLETQYF. This rearrangement joins TRBV3-1 (or the pseudogene TRBV3-2) to TRBJ2-5; tentative D call: TRBD2 (5 bases). Germline V gene lookup returns CDR1 LGHDT and CDR2 YNNKEL (reference sequence). The CDR3 contains 14 residues. The V end lost 2 bases, the J end lost 5 bases, and 12 bases lay between the germline ends.

The gene calls are TRBV24-1 and TRBJ2-1; 12 nucleotides align to TRBD2. CDR1 KGHDR and CDR2 SFDVKD come from the germline V gene. V lost 4 bases and J lost 5; bases outside the gene matches: 8. CDR3 length: 17 amino acids. As DNA, the CDR3 is TGTGCCACCAGTGACCCTGGACTAGCGGGAAGAGACAATGAGCAGTTCTTC. Its translation: CATSDPGLAGRDNEQFF.

This clone was seen more than once but under ten times. For the CDR3, the DNA is TGCGCCAGCAGCTTATTGGCGGGAATAAAAGATACGCAGTATTTT. It is translated as CASSLLAGIKDTQYF. The V call is TRBV5-1, the J call TRBJ2-3; D might be TRBD2 (6 bases). The ends were cut back, 2 bases at V and 5 bases at J, with 15 bases in the middle. This CDR3 comprises 15 residues. Germline V CDR1 and CDR2: SGHRS, YFSETQ.

The chain carries TRBV6-5 and TRBJ1-5, with 9 bases identical to TRBD1. V shed 9 bases, J shed 0 bases, and the junction held 3 bases outside the gene matches. This CDR3 is built from 14 residues. Per germline, CDR1 MNHEY and CDR2 SVGAGI. In DNA, the CDR3 is TGTGCCAGTAACAGGGGGCATAGCAATCAGCCCCAGCATTTT. This encodes CASNRGHSNQPQHF.

This sequence joins TRBV7-8 and TRBJ1-2; TRBD1 might be the D (5 bases). The V end was cut by 2 bases, the J end by 4 bases, with 11 bases between. The V gene's germline CDR1 is SGHVS and CDR2 FQNEAQ. The CDR3 contains 14 residues. CDR3 sequence: CASSLSRTGYGYTF. DNA for the CDR3: TGTGCCAGCAGCTTATCACGCACAGGCTATGGCTACACCTTC.

The genes are TRBV9 and TRBJ1-2; D may be TRBD1 (6 bases). Germline CDR1 is SGDLS and CDR2 is YYNGEE. Trimming removed 6 bases at V and 2 bases at J, with 17 bases between. The CDR3 spans 15 residues. Here the CDR3 DNA reads TGTGCCAGCACTCGGTTGGCAGGGGCAAACTATGGCTACACCTTC. It translates to CASTRLAGANYGYTF.

The chain uses TRBV19 and TRBJ1-1, with a weak D call TRBD1 (5 bases). Trimming took off 4 bases at V and 4 bases at J, with 13 bases between the two ends. The CDR3 totals 14 residues. Looked up from germline, CDR1 is LNHDA and CDR2 is SQIVND (reference sequence). In DNA form, the CDR3 reads TGTGCCAGTAGTAACTCCGGGGGGTTCACTGAAGCTTTCTTT. Its protein is CASSNSGGFTEAFF.

This chain uses TRBV5-8 with TRBJ2-5, with a tentative D call TRBD2 (7 bases). V dropped 7 bases and J dropped 2 bases, with 18 bases sitting between them. The CDR3 loop spans 15 amino acids. CDR1 is SGHTS, CDR2 YDEGEE, per germline. CDR3 DNA sequence: TGTGCCAGCGGGGGGGGGCTCGGACAGCAAGAGACCCAGTACTTC. This codes for CASGGGLGQQETQYF. Using reference TRBV5-8 and TRBJ2-5 for the parts outside the CDR3, the full variable domain is EAGVTQSPTHLIKTRGQQATLRCSPISGHTSVYWYQQALGLGLQFLLWYDEGEERNRGNFPPRFSGRQFPNYSSELNVNALELEDSALYLCASGGGLGQQETQYFGPGTRLLVL.

The chain is built from TRBV4-2 and TRBJ2-1; 10 positions match TRBD2. Trimming at V came to 0 bases and at J to 7 bases, leaving 9 bases not matched to a gene. The CDR3 runs to 17 residues. The germline CDR1 and CDR2 sequences are LGHNA and YNFKEQ. The CDR3 protein is CASSQDVRAGGANEQFF. The CDR3, as DNA: TGTGCCAGCAGCCAAGATGTTCGAGCGGGAGGGGCTAATGAGCAGTTCTTC.

The rearrangement links TRBV30 to TRBJ1-1; D is unresolved. This CDR3 has 13 residues. The germline gives CDR1 GTSNPN, CDR2 SVGIG (reference sequence). Trimming removed 2 bases from V and 11 bases from J, with 18 bases in between. The CDR3 DNA sequence: TGTGCCTGGAGTCTGGATGCGGCGGGCCAGGCTTTCTTT. Protein: CAWSLDAAGQAFF.

J is TRBJ1-2 and V is TRBV28; no definite D call. V was shortened by 1 base and J by 8 bases, with 14 bases between the two germline ends. The CDR3 spans 14 residues. Germline CDR1 MDHEN, CDR2 SYDVKM. The CDR3 region has the DNA TGTGCCAGCAGTTTATCGGACTTATTGGGAGGCTACACCTTC. As protein: CASSLSDLLGGYTF.

V gene TRBV28 combines with J gene TRBJ1-6; weak D call: TRBD1 (5 bases). Trimming stripped 5 bases from V and 0 bases from J, with 14 bases between. The CDR3 is 17 amino acids. Germline V gene sequence: CDR1 MDHEN, CDR2 SYDVKM. The CDR3 region has the DNA TGTGCCAGCAGTGTCGACAGAGCCCCCTCCTATAATTCACCCCTCCACTTT. Residues: CASSVDRAPSYNSPLHF.

This chain uses TRBV5-1 with TRBJ2-1; no clear D gene. Germline CDR1 SGHRS, CDR2 YFSETQ. The CDR3 consists of 17 residues. Trimming removed 0 bases from V and 0 bases from J, with 13 bases in between. CDR3: CASSLGRTSSSYNEQFF. The CDR3 nucleotides read TGCGCCAGCAGCTTGGGAAGAACTTCTAGCTCCTACAATGAGCAGTTCTTC.

The chain couples TRBV20-1 to TRBJ2-3, with 8 bases fitting TRBD1. Germline V gene lookup returns CDR1 DFQATT and CDR2 SNEGSKA (reference sequence). This CDR3 has 17 residues. V shed 3 bases and J 5 bases; nucleotides not matched to a gene: 16. The CDR3 sequence: CSASRLGAGGVEDTQYF. CDR3 in DNA: TGCAGTGCTAGTCGGCTAGGGGCAGGGGGCGTGGAAGATACGCAGTATTTT.

The rearrangement uses TRBV3-1 (or the pseudogene TRBV3-2) and TRBJ1-6, with D uncertain. Per germline, CDR1 LGHDT and CDR2 YNNKEL (reference sequence). With 1 base removed from V and 6 bases from J, the gap between germline ends came to 13 bases. This CDR3 is built from 16 residues. CDR3 DNA: TGTGCCAGCAGCCAAGGTCCAGGCCAACCTAATTCACCCCTCCACTTT. Its protein is CASSQGPGQPNSPLHF.

The rearrangement links TRBV5-4 to TRBJ2-1; D not resolved. Trimming cost V 0 bases and J 15 bases, with 16 bases left between them. The CDR3 is 13 amino acids. CDR1 is SGHNT and CDR2 is YYREEE in the germline V gene (reference sequence). This CDR3 reads CASSLAGGPIPFF. The CDR3, as DNA: TGTGCCAGCAGCTTGGCCGGTGGGCCTATTCCGTTCTTC.

This clone came up once. The J gene is TRBJ2-5, the V gene TRBV27, with 10 bases lining up with TRBD1. V trimming: 4 bases; J trimming: 3 bases; junction bases outside the gene matches: 5. This CDR3 region has 15 residues. Germline CDR1 reads MNHEY; CDR2 reads SMNVEV (reference sequence). This CDR3 reads CASSWGQGREETQYF. As DNA, the CDR3 is TGTGCCAGCAGTTGGGGACAGGGGAGGGAAGAGACCCAGTACTTC.

V is TRBV7-2 and J is TRBJ2-6; D is possibly TRBD1 (5 bases). The V end lost 0 bases, the J end lost 4 bases, and 13 bases lay between the germline ends. Germline-derived CDR1 and CDR2 are SGHTA and FQGNSA. The CDR3 consists of 17 residues. CDR3 bases: TGTGCCAGCAGCTTAGCTTCCAGGGTTGGCGGGGCCAACGTCCTGACTTTC. As protein: CASSLASRVGGANVLTF.